These T cell receptor beta chains were read from a single sample in a study of monozygotic twins with inflammatory bowel disease. TCRdb re-called the 5' RACE reads and shows each CDR3 protein once, DNA omitted. Here the sample table reports 350,000 to 500,000 distinct CDR3 sequences. The sequenced sample was blood. These TCRs come from a human donor with ulcerative colitis or Crohn's disease, or a healthy co-twin of an affected twin (not recorded which). The CDR3 runs from the conserved cysteine through the conserved F or W.

CDR3aa	j_gene	v_gene
CASSLAGGRSWDNEQFF	TRBJ2-1	TRBV5-1
CASSLEGASGNTIYF	TRBJ1-3	TRBV5-1
CASSFIKTTQETQYF	TRBJ2-5	TRBV7-2
CASSSSSIHETQYF	TRBJ2-5	TRBV12-3/TRBV12-4
CASRLLASPRPGELFF	TRBJ2-2	TRBV5-1
CASSSTTSGKYEQYF	TRBJ2-7	TRBV9
CASSHKLGIGLGTEAFF	TRBJ1-1	TRBV14
CASSLDLTGGYGYTF	TRBJ1-2	TRBV11-2
CASSRSQSNQPQHF	TRBJ1-5	TRBV18
CASSLGIGTGSYNEQFF	TRBJ2-1	TRBV7-8
CASTKFRTGRIQETQYF	TRBJ2-5	TRBV7-2
CASRPNAEGWTQYF	TRBJ2-5	TRBV25-1
CASSSDIPYEQYF	TRBJ2-7	TRBV5-6
CASSPGALGENTEAFF	TRBJ1-1	TRBV27
CASSQGLAGDTQYF	TRBJ2-3	TRBV4-2
CSAVNTGELFF	TRBJ2-2	TRBV20-1
CASSQERLAGGRSETQYF	TRBJ2-5	TRBV4-2
CASSYGTTGELFF	TRBJ2-2	TRBV6-5
CASTRGGPTGADNYGYTF	TRBJ1-2	TRBV19
CASSLTSKAFF	TRBJ1-1	TRBV5-6
CASFRGGGATGELFF	TRBJ2-2	TRBV6-1
CSVTQQAKGYEQYF	TRBJ2-7	TRBV29-1
CSAAPGLAASSYNEQFF	TRBJ2-1	TRBV20-1
CSADKNNEQFF	TRBJ2-1	TRBV20-1
CASSLGKGQGKNIQYF	TRBJ2-4	TRBV27
CASSSQNTGELFF	TRBJ2-2	TRBV12-3/TRBV12-4
CASISGRTNEQFF	TRBJ2-1	TRBV5-1
CASSLIEQGFTEAFF	TRBJ1-1	TRBV12-3/TRBV12-4
CASSPTGTATYEQYF	TRBJ2-7	TRBV18
CASSPLGTHGNEQYF	TRBJ2-7	TRBV5-1
CAISGGGEQFF	TRBJ2-1	TRBV10-3
CASSSRQGAGEIWNTQYF	TRBJ2-3	TRBV12-3/TRBV12-4
CSAPQRRGRSTDTQYF	TRBJ2-3	TRBV20-1
CASSLGQGGYEQYF	TRBJ2-7	TRBV7-9
CASSFFQGVEFEQYF	TRBJ2-7	TRBV5-5